One sample yielded the 12 T cell receptor beta chains listed below, sequenced in a study of Tregs in tolerant kidney transplant recipients. The table came from immunoSEQ multiplex PCR; TCRdb's copy has only in-frame clones and leaves some out. This sample has approximately 69,000 clones; roughly nine tenths occur once, and the top ten carry around 0.4%. Sequencing used CD4+ T cells from blood, obtained before the transplant. The receptors derive from a human donor who received a combined kidney and bone marrow transplant.

The rearrangement joins TRBV5-1 to TRBJ2-4, with 11 nucleotides matching TRBD2. The germline V gene encodes CDR1 SGHRS and CDR2 YFSETQ. V lost 2 bases, J lost 5 bases, and 3 bases stayed unmatched. There are 15 residues in the CDR3. CDR3 bases: TGCGCCAGCAGCTTCAAACTAGCGGGAGAAAACATTCAGTACTTC. Its protein product is CASSFKLAGENIQYF.

CDR3 sequence reads: CASSAGTGYNEQFF. The CDR3 nucleotides are TGCGCCAGCAGCGCCGGGACAGGATACAATGAGCAGTTCTTC. This chain uses TRBV5-1 with TRBJ2-1; 8 bases match TRBD1. This CDR3 contains 14 residues. V was clipped by 4 bases and J by 4 bases; unmatched bases: 4. The germline V gene has CDR1 SGHRS and CDR2 YFSETQ.

This clone showed up just once. The chain is built from TRBV7-8 and TRBJ2-7, with TRBD2 matching 10 bases. The CDR3 has 18 amino acids. Germline CDR1 reads SGHVS; CDR2 reads FQNEAQ. J lost 5 bases, V lost 3 bases, and 16 bases had no gene match. CDR3 sequence reads: CASSLGGMFLAGENEQYF. In DNA, the CDR3 is TGTGCCAGCAGCTTGGGGGGGATGTTTCTAGCGGGAGAGAACGAGCAGTACTTC.

V usage is TRBV5-1 and J usage is TRBJ2-7; 13 bases agree with TRBD2. Per germline, CDR1 SGHRS and CDR2 YFSETQ. The CDR3 loop spans 16 amino acids. J gave up 7 bases and V 5 bases, and 12 bases lay outside the gene matches. DNA for the CDR3: TGCGCCAGCAGTTTTCAGGGGACTAGCGGGATTGGGGAGCAGTACTTC. This gives the protein CASSFQGTSGIGEQYF. Full variable domain (missing parts from reference TRBV5-1 and TRBJ2-7): KAGVTQTPRYLIKTRGQQVTLSCSPISGHRSVSWYQQTPGQGLQFLFEYFSETQRNKGNFPGRFSGRQFSNSRSEMNVSTLELGDSALYLCASSFQGTSGIGEQYFGPGTRLTVT.

The chain carries TRBV9 and TRBJ2-1, with TRBD2 as a possible D gene (6 bases). Trimming cost V 2 bases and J 2 bases, with 11 bases left between them. The germline V gene has CDR1 SGDLS and CDR2 YYNGEE. The CDR3 spans 15 residues. CDR3 residues: CASSVGGSTYNEQFF. In nucleotides, the CDR3 is TGTGCCAGCAGCGTTGGAGGGAGTACCTACAATGAGCAGTTCTTC.

V gene TRBV28 combines with J gene TRBJ1-1; a weak D match, TRBD1 (5 bases). CDR3 length: 16 residues. Trimming left V 3 bases short and J 0 bases short, with 14 bases between. CDR1 and CDR2 (germline): MDHEN, SYDVKM. This CDR3 is CASSLGGLLLNTEAFF. In nucleotides, the CDR3 is TGTGCCAGCAGTTTGGGGGGTTTGTTACTGAACACTGAAGCTTTCTTT. Supplemented by reference TRBV28 and TRBJ1-1, the full variable domain reads DVKVTQSSRYLVKRTGEKVFLECVQDMDHENMFWYRQDPGLGLRLIYFSYDVKMKEKGDIPEGYSVSREKKERFSLILESASTNQTSMYLCASSLGGLLLNTEAFFGQGTRLTVV.

The chain couples TRBV6-5 to TRBJ2-5, with 7 bases matching TRBD2. The CDR3 covers 15 residues. CDR1 MNHEY and CDR2 SVGAGI come from the germline V gene. The V and J ends lost 6 bases and 1 base, in that order; junction bases with no gene match: 8. This chain's CDR3 is CASSSSGTRQETQYF. The CDR3 nucleotides are TGTGCCAGCAGCTCTAGCGGTACCCGCCAAGAGACCCAGTACTTC.

The genes are TRBV28 and TRBJ2-3; D may be TRBD1 (6 bases). The CDR3 is 12 residues long. The V end lost 5 bases, the J end lost 12 bases, and 15 bases lay between the germline ends. Germline lookup yields CDR1 MDHEN and CDR2 SYDVKM. DNA of the CDR3: TGTGCCAGCAGTCTACAGGGTACCAATCAGTATTTT. Protein product: CASSLQGTNQYF.

The chain joins TRBV6-6 to TRBJ2-5; possible D gene TRBD2, 5 bases. CDR1 is MNHNY and CDR2 is SVGAGI in the germline V gene (reference sequence). The CDR3 consists of 15 residues. The V end was cut by 2 bases, the J end by 2 bases, with 12 bases between. CDR3 nucleotides: TGTGCCAGCAGTTACCCCCCGTCGGGACAAGAGACCCAGTACTTC. It encodes CASSYPPSGQETQYF.

The CDR3 nucleotides read TGTGCCAGCAGCCAACAAGCAGGACTAGCGGATGAGCAGTTCTTC. This encodes CASSQQAGLADEQFF. The chain uses TRBV4-2 and TRBJ2-1, with 10 bases aligning to TRBD2. CDR1 and CDR2 from the germline V gene are LGHNA and YNFKEQ. The CDR3 is 15 residues long. V was pared by 2 bases and J by 8 bases, with 6 bases of the junction left unmatched.

The V and J genes are TRBV28 and TRBJ1-3; D may be TRBD1 (6 bases). V was cut by 2 bases and J by 2 bases, with 16 bases left in between. Germline CDR1 reads MDHEN; CDR2 reads SYDVKM. The CDR3 consists of 17 residues. CDR3 loop: CASSLRGGLMAGNTIYF. The DNA for the CDR3 is TGTGCCAGCAGTTTAAGAGGGGGACTAATGGCTGGAAACACCATATATTTT.

The chain carries TRBV27 and TRBJ2-5; 12 bases are shared with TRBD1. V trimming: 6 bases; J trimming: 5 bases; junction bases outside the gene matches: 7. The CDR3 loop spans 15 amino acids. Germline V gene data show CDR1 as MNHEY and CDR2 as SMNVEV (reference sequence). The CDR3 DNA follows: TGTGCCAGCAGCTCAGGGACAGGGGGCGCGGAGACCCAGTACTTC. Translating gives CASSSGTGGAETQYF.